This is a list of T cell receptor beta chains from one sample in a study of shared clonotypes between healthy human individuals. The data were produced by immunoSEQ multiplex PCR, yet TCRdb's version contains in-frame clones alone and is incomplete. The sample has about 1 million clones; roughly 75% are singletons. The source material was memory CD4+ T cells sorted from blood. The origin of the receptors is a young man in good health. CDR3s leave out the opening cysteine and the closing phenylalanine or tryptophan. The order of the fields is clone size, V gene, CDR3 protein. The size entry is marked missing in some rows and otherwise reads once, few, many or a size class.

clone_size: NA; v_call: TRBV14; cdr3_aa: ASSPILRGQDTGELF
clone_size: NA; v_call: TRBV6-1; cdr3_aa: ASSPVSGVMEPQH
clone_size: NA; v_call: TRBV28; cdr3_aa: ASRWTGDYEQY
clone_size: NA; v_call: TRBV28; cdr3_aa: ASRPAASGGGQPQH
clone_size: NA; v_call: TRBV6-5; cdr3_aa: ASSYSGGITEAF
clone_size: NA; v_call: TRBV11-2; cdr3_aa: ASSFDRALGGYT
clone_size: few; v_call: TRBV19; cdr3_aa: AILPEHQTLKGQPQH
clone_size: NA; v_call: TRBV30; cdr3_aa: AWSRGPGGSKNEQF
clone_size: NA; v_call: TRBV9; cdr3_aa: ASSPGGGYYNEQF
clone_size: NA; v_call: TRBV7-9; cdr3_aa: ASSLSGTSSYEQY
clone_size: few; v_call: TRBV5-4; cdr3_aa: ATDMGDYGYT
clone_size: NA; v_call: TRBV10-3; cdr3_aa: ATSGGRADTQY
clone_size: NA; v_call: TRBV7-7; cdr3_aa: ASRDPGDAEGPQH
clone_size: NA; v_call: TRBV2; cdr3_aa: ASAQFSGTLGQPQH
clone_size: NA; v_call: TRBV6-1; cdr3_aa: ASSSNQPQH
clone_size: NA; v_call: TRBV5-1; cdr3_aa: ASSLAIGGETQY
clone_size: once; v_call: TRBV5-4; cdr3_aa: ASSLATQDTQY
clone_size: NA; v_call: TRBV7-3; cdr3_aa: ASSPGRNTEAF
clone_size: NA; v_call: TRBV27; cdr3_aa: ASRSTQILAKNIQY
clone_size: NA; v_call: TRBV29-1; cdr3_aa: SVWTSGRVADTQY
clone_size: NA; v_call: TRBV29-1; cdr3_aa: SVDSGTTYEQY
clone_size: NA; v_call: TRBV5-6; cdr3_aa: TSTSGTQETQY
clone_size: few; v_call: TRBV10-1; cdr3_aa: ASSGEGLNYVYT
clone_size: once; v_call: TRBV9; cdr3_aa: ASSVGLTSEDQETQY
clone_size: NA; v_call: TRBV27; cdr3_aa: ASSPLTGGSNEQF
clone_size: NA; v_call: TRBV5-4; cdr3_aa: ASTGLAGAGDEQF
clone_size: NA; v_call: TRBV5-6; cdr3_aa: AKGQTLYEQY
clone_size: few; v_call: TRBV5-1; cdr3_aa: ASSLGAAYNEQF
clone_size: NA; v_call: TRBV10-2; cdr3_aa: ASTQAASYEQY
clone_size: NA; v_call: TRBV11-1; cdr3_aa: ASSVDQVGDTGELF
clone_size: NA; v_call: TRBV6-5; cdr3_aa: ASSEFMGRSLH
clone_size: few; v_call: TRBV19; cdr3_aa: ASSIPSGGTGGYT
clone_size: NA; v_call: TRBV5-1; cdr3_aa: ASSLGLAVYNEQF
clone_size: NA; v_call: TRBV19; cdr3_aa: ASSTTGYNNYGYT
clone_size: NA; v_call: TRBV5-1; cdr3_aa: ASGVQGVGNTEAF
clone_size: NA; v_call: TRBV11-2; cdr3_aa: ASSFNWETQY
clone_size: NA; v_call: TRBV30; cdr3_aa: AWQTTGQSNYGYT
clone_size: NA; v_call: TRBV27; cdr3_aa: ASSLRASGANVLT
clone_size: NA; v_call: TRBV11-2; cdr3_aa: ASSVGTGSNNEQF
clone_size: NA; v_call: TRBV5-6; cdr3_aa: ASSSRTGLFYNEQF
clone_size: NA; v_call: TRBV5-6; cdr3_aa: ASSISGRGTDTQY
clone_size: NA; v_call: TRBV6-5; cdr3_aa: ASSLVGPKYGYT
clone_size: NA; v_call: TRBV5-6; cdr3_aa: ASSLDDYGYT
clone_size: NA; v_call: TRBV6-1; cdr3_aa: ASSQSGANVLT
clone_size: NA; v_call: TRBV20-1; cdr3_aa: SASGYNEQF
clone_size: NA; v_call: TRBV19; cdr3_aa: ASKPRVALGRTGELF
clone_size: NA; v_call: TRBV5-4; cdr3_aa: ASSITGFSYNEQF
clone_size: NA; v_call: TRBV4-1; cdr3_aa: ASSLSLGQSTDTQY
clone_size: many; v_call: TRBV9; cdr3_aa: ASSPRQGRMNTEAF
clone_size: many; v_call: TRBV28; cdr3_aa: ASSGWGGGEKLF
clone_size: few; v_call: TRBV25-1; cdr3_aa: ASSEAASGRAFETQY
clone_size: few; v_call: TRBV27; cdr3_aa: ASSLLHLSGANVLT
clone_size: NA; v_call: TRBV18; cdr3_aa: ASSPQGGTEAF
clone_size: NA; v_call: TRBV27; cdr3_aa: ASSRVGGELF